This TCR beta chain was observed in a study of PD-1 blockade in classical Hodgkin lymphoma. Whole-study results and caveats: By C4D1, diversity of CD4+ TCRs had risen significantly, whereas that of CD8+ TCRs had not. What drove the repertoire differences, possibly disease activity or prior therapy, has not been defined.

TCRdb's table, derived via immunoSEQ multiplex PCR, lists solely in-frame clones and lacks some. The data contain 40,000 to 55,000 clones, 88% of them singletons. On this clone itself: Its target is not known.

Each and every patient relapsed after autologous stem cell transplantation, and patients got differing brentuximab vedotin exposure. Complete response, partial response or progressive disease constituted the best responses recorded. CDR3 length equals 15 residues. J gave up 6 bases and V 1 base, and 7 bases lay outside the gene matches. Germline assignment: CDR1 SGHDN and CDR2 FVKESK. V is TRBV14 and J is TRBJ2-7; 9 bases are a match to TRBD1. This material consisted of peripheral blood mononuclear cells (PBMCs), taken at baseline. The sequence was obtained from a human donor with classical Hodgkin lymphoma. The CDR3 loop reads CASSQGGTGKAEQYF. CDR3 bases: TGTGCCAGCAGCCAAGGCGGGACAGGGAAAGCCGAGCAGTACTTC.